These 23 T cell receptor beta chains came from one sample sequenced in a study of blood T cell repertoires in COVID-19. Produced via immunoSEQ multiplex PCR; TCRdb's table is partial and in-frame only. The table lists just under 85,000 clones, around 83% of them singletons. Sequences were obtained from peripheral blood. All receptors derive from a woman aged 60 to 75 with acute or convalescent COVID-19.

V and J are TRBV6-4 and TRBJ1-1; perhaps TRBD1 as D (5 bases). Germline V gives CDR1 MRHNA, CDR2 SNTAGT. Deletions cut 1 base from V and 5 bases from J, with 11 bases between. This CDR3 is built from 14 residues. The CDR3 is CASSDFPGRTEAFF. The CDR3 DNA sequence: TGTGCCAGCAGTGACTTCCCAGGGAGGACTGAAGCTTTCTTT.

Only one count was recorded for this clone. The chain joins TRBV7-2 to TRBJ1-2; no clear D. With 6 bases removed from V and 4 bases from J, the gap between germline ends came to 12 bases. This CDR3 has 13 amino acids. Per germline, CDR1 SGHTA and CDR2 FQGNSA. The CDR3 is CASREPGPYGYTF. DNA for the CDR3: TGTGCCAGCAGAGAACCGGGTCCCTATGGCTACACCTTC.

The rearrangement uses TRBV5-1 and TRBJ2-5; D perhaps matches TRBD1 (6 bases). The germline CDR1 and CDR2 sequences are SGHRS and YFSETQ. The CDR3 extends over 14 amino acids. The germline V and J ends were trimmed by 0 bases and 0 bases, with 6 bases remaining between them. In DNA form, the CDR3 reads TGCGCCAGCAGCTTGGGGACAGACCAAGAGACCCAGTACTTC. This codes for CASSLGTDQETQYF.

The V gene is TRBV6-5, the J gene TRBJ1-3, with D uncertain. The CDR3 length is 14 residues. The V and J ends lost 8 bases and 0 bases respectively, with 11 bases between them. Germline CDR1 is MNHEY and CDR2 is SVGAGI. CDR3 sequence: CASSEVFSGNTIYF. CDR3 in DNA: TGTGCCAGCTCGGAGGTATTCTCTGGAAACACCATATATTTT.

The chain uses TRBV7-9 and TRBJ1-4; TRBD1 matches at 7 bases. The trim removed 1 base at V and 7 bases at J, leaving 3 bases unmatched. This CDR3 has 14 amino acids. Germline CDR1 reads SEHNR; CDR2 reads FQNEAQ (reference sequence). The CDR3 bases are TGTGCCAGCAGCTTAGGAGGGGGCAGTGAAAAACTGTTTTTT. The encoded protein is CASSLGGGSEKLFF.

The rearrangement links TRBV6-5 to TRBJ2-3, with 12 bases lining up with TRBD2. Germline values: CDR1 MNHEY, CDR2 SVGAGI. This CDR3 is 15 amino acids long. The V and J ends lost 6 bases and 3 bases, in that order; junction bases with no gene match: 4. The CDR3 protein is CASRITSGRTDTQYF. DNA of the CDR3: TGTGCCAGCAGAATAACTAGCGGGAGGACAGATACGCAGTATTTT.

V gene TRBV7-6 combines with J gene TRBJ1-1; weak D call: TRBD1 (6 bases). CDR1 SGHVS and CDR2 FNYEAQ come from the germline V gene. Trimming took 1 base from V and 7 from J, leaving 13 bases between them. The length of the CDR3 is 14 residues. This CDR3 is CASSLGAGVGEAFF. The CDR3 region has the DNA TGTGCCAGCAGCTTAGGTGCAGGGGTGGGTGAAGCTTTCTTT. Full variable domain (outside the CDR3, taken from reference TRBV7-6 and TRBJ1-1): GAGVSQSPRYKVTKRGQDVALRCDPISGHVSLYWYRQALGQGPEFLTYFNYEAQQDKSGLPNDRFSAERPEGSISTLTIQRTEQRDSAMYRCASSLGAGVGEAFFGQGTRLTVV.

This chain's CDR3 is CASSTTGANQPQHF. CDR3 bases: TGTGCCAGCAGCACCACAGGGGCCAATCAGCCCCAGCATTTT. This rearrangement joins TRBV9 to TRBJ1-5, with TRBD1 matching 7 bases. The CDR3 length is 14 residues. Germline V lookup: CDR1 SGDLS, CDR2 YYNGEE. Trimming removed 4 bases from V and 3 bases from J; junction bases left unmatched: 4.

This chain joins TRBV2 and TRBJ2-3; maybe TRBD1 (5 bases). In germline, CDR1 is SNHLY, CDR2 FYNNEI. Deletions cut 6 bases from V and 2 bases from J, with 9 bases between. The CDR3 extends over 13 amino acids. The CDR3 sequence is CASRTGTTDTQYF. The CDR3 bases are TGTGCCAGCAGAACAGGAACCACAGATACGCAGTATTTT.

This clone has a single count. The rearrangement uses TRBV6-5 and TRBJ1-1, with D possibly TRBD1 on 6 matching bases. The length of the CDR3 is 13 residues. The germline V gene encodes CDR1 MNHEY and CDR2 SVGAGI. V lost 8 bases, J lost 1 base, and 11 bases lay in between. CDR3 amino acids: CASLGQPNTEAFF. DNA of the CDR3: TGTGCCAGCCTTGGACAGCCGAACACTGAAGCTTTCTTT.

V and J are TRBV30 and TRBJ1-5; D call uncertain. CDR1 is GTSNPN and CDR2 is SVGIG in the germline V gene (reference sequence). The V gene lost 5 bases and the J gene lost 3 bases, with 17 bases spanning the gap. This CDR3 spans 15 amino acids. CDR3 residues: CAWRAPARINQPQHF. CDR3 sequence (DNA): TGTGCCTGGCGAGCCCCGGCCAGGATCAATCAGCCCCAGCATTTT.

The chain recombines TRBV6-2 or TRBV6-3 with TRBJ2-3, with 7 bases aligning to TRBD1. V shed 4 bases, J shed 2 bases, and the junction held 12 bases outside the gene matches. This CDR3 is built from 17 residues. Per the germline V gene, CDR1 is MNHEY and CDR2 is SVGEGT. CDR3 in amino acids: CASSSDRDRTITDTQYF. CDR3 nucleotide sequence: TGTGCCAGCAGTTCCGACCGGGACAGAACAATCACAGATACGCAGTATTTT.

The chain is built from TRBV7-2 and TRBJ1-5; D may be TRBD1 (5 bases). Trimming took off 1 base at V and 9 bases at J, with 13 bases between the two ends. This CDR3 is built from 14 residues. Germline CDR1 reads SGHTA; CDR2 reads FQGNSA. The CDR3 reads CASSLGRSRGPQHF. The CDR3, as DNA: TGTGCCAGCAGCTTAGGACGGTCAAGGGGGCCCCAGCATTTT.

With respect to this clone: The identical CDR3 is also encoded by other nucleotide sequences in the sample. This chain joins TRBV5-1 and TRBJ2-2; perhaps TRBD2 as D (6 bases). CDR3 length equals 16 residues. The V end was cut by 0 bases, the J end by 0 bases, with 9 bases between. Per the germline V gene, CDR1 is SGHRS and CDR2 is YFSETQ. CDR3 DNA sequence: TGCGCCAGCAGCTTGGTCGCTAGCGCGAACACCGGGGAGCTGTTTTTT. This encodes CASSLVASANTGELFF. Full variable domain (rest looked up from reference TRBV5-1 and TRBJ2-2): KAGVTQTPRYLIKTRGQQVTLSCSPISGHRSVSWYQQTPGQGLQFLFEYFSETQRNKGNFPGRFSGRQFSNSRSEMNVSTLELGDSALYLCASSLVASANTGELFFGEGSRLTVL.

The chain links TRBV5-1 to TRBJ2-1; D is possibly TRBD1 (6 bases). CDR3 length: 15 amino acids. V lost 1 base, J lost 4 bases, and 12 bases lay in between. Germline V gene sequence: CDR1 SGHRS, CDR2 YFSETQ. CDR3 bases: TGCGCCAGCAGCTTGCCACGGGACATTTACAATGAGCAGTTCTTC. The encoded protein is CASSLPRDIYNEQFF.

The gene calls are TRBV24-1 and TRBJ2-3; D remains unclear. Germline V gives CDR1 KGHDR, CDR2 SFDVKD. The CDR3 sequence is 11 residues long. V was pared by 7 bases and J by 2 bases, with 3 bases between. The CDR3 sequence is CATSSTDTQYF. The CDR3 nucleotides read TGTGCCACCAGCTCCACAGATACGCAGTATTTT.

Turning to this clone: A junction boundary mismatches the germline segment, possibly from a read error. V and J are TRBV7-8 and TRBJ2-1; TRBD2 aligns across 8 bases. This CDR3 spans 14 amino acids. The germline V gene encodes CDR1 SGHVS and CDR2 FQNEAQ. CDR3 in DNA: TGCGCTACCTGGCGGGGGGATTCCTACAATGAGCAGTTCTTC. The encoded protein is CATWRGDSYNEQFF.

The rearrangement uses TRBV5-1 and TRBJ2-7, with D possibly being TRBD1 (6 bases). Trimming removed 3 bases at V and 2 bases at J, with 12 bases between. CDR3 size: 14 residues. Germline CDR1 reads SGHRS; CDR2 reads YFSETQ. The CDR3 is CASSSRTDPYEQYF. The CDR3 DNA sequence: TGCGCCAGCAGCTCCAGGACAGACCCCTACGAGCAGTACTTC.

V and J are TRBV6-5 and TRBJ2-7; D may be TRBD1 (6 bases). Germline V gives CDR1 MNHEY, CDR2 SVGAGI. V lost 2 bases and J lost 2, with 10 bases in between. The CDR3 spans 14 residues. CDR3 sequence reads: CASSYHRTAYEQYF. The CDR3 DNA reads as TGTGCCAGCAGTTACCACCGGACAGCCTACGAGCAGTACTTC.

The rearrangement links TRBV3-1 (or the pseudogene TRBV3-2) to TRBJ1-1; TRBD1 might be the D (6 bases). V gave up 5 bases and J gave up 5 bases, with 15 bases separating them. The CDR3 length is 14 residues. Germline values: CDR1 LGHDT, CDR2 YNNKEL (reference sequence). DNA of the CDR3: TGTGCCAGCAGCTCCTACGAGGGACAAACTGAAGCTTTCTTT. Its translation is CASSSYEGQTEAFF.

The rearrangement joins TRBV5-6 to TRBJ1-1; the D is unclear. Between the trimmed V and J ends, which lost 4 bases and 3 bases, there was a span of 16 bases. CDR3 length: 15 residues. Germline V gives CDR1 SGHDT, CDR2 YYEEEE. The CDR3 DNA sequence: TGTGCCAGCAGCCCTCTGGTGTTCCTAGACACTGAAGCTTTCTTT. Translation: CASSPLVFLDTEAFF.

This clone appeared a single time. The chain uses TRBV5-6 and TRBJ2-7, with unresolved D. The CDR3 has 14 amino acids. CDR1 is SGHDT and CDR2 is YYEEEE in the germline V gene. The ends were cut back, 1 base at V and 6 bases at J, with 14 bases in the middle. The DNA for the CDR3 is TGTGCCAGCAGCTTGTACTACCAAGGAACCGAGCAGTACTTC. Translated: CASSLYYQGTEQYF.

The chain links TRBV5-6 to TRBJ1-2; tentatively, D is TRBD1 (5 bases). Trimming left V 4 bases short and J 4 bases short, with 14 bases between. The CDR3 loop spans 14 amino acids. The germline gives CDR1 SGHDT, CDR2 YYEEEE. Here the CDR3 reads CASSGRGEGYGYTF. The CDR3 DNA reads as TGTGCCAGCAGCGGGCGGGGCGAAGGCTATGGCTACACCTTC.